This TCR beta chain originates from a study of T cell responses to AZD1222 COVID-19 vaccine. Regarding the study as a whole: Per reports, nearly half of all spike-specific TCRs target regions that are unmutated in variants. Spike-spanning, vaccine-associated CD4 TCRs were dominant at 160-218 and 743-854. At baseline, just a handful of AZD1222 recipients tested seropositive.

Libraries were prepared by immunoSEQ multiplex PCR; TCRdb keeps only in-frame clonotypes and omits some of them. The sample contains 100,000 to 150,000 clones, roughly 85% of which appear only once. As for this clone: The target antigen is unknown.

With 4 bases clipped from V and 2 bases from J, the junction kept 7 bases outside the gene matches. From germline, CDR1 is MGHDK and CDR2 SYGVNS. The CDR3 sequence is 15 residues long. The genes are TRBV25-1 and TRBJ2-7; 8 bases line up with TRBD1. This clonotype was obtained from an adult who received the MenACWY meningococcal vaccine as a control. Sequenced here: peripheral blood, sampled 28 days after the second dose of the MenACWY control vaccine. The CDR3 DNA follows: TGTGCCAGCAGTGGACAGGGGCCTGTAACCTACGAGCAGTACTTC. Translated: CASSGQGPVTYEQYF.